This TCR beta chain was recorded in a study of blood T cell repertoires in COVID-19. Study background: The United States, Italy and Spain provided the acute and convalescent COVID-19 samples. PBMCs, B-cell-depleted T cells, or T cells provided the cDNA or gDNA that made up the material.

The CDR3 covers 12 residues. V was shortened by 8 bases and J by 1 base, with 6 bases between the two germline ends. CDR1 and CDR2 (germline): SGHAT, FQDESV (reference sequence). This table comes from immunoSEQ multiplex PCR, and its TCRdb copy is limited to in-frame clones, with some not included. The data hold a few hundred thousand clones, with 80% to 90% observed a single time. Specimen: peripheral blood. This sequence joins TRBV11-1 and TRBJ1-3, with no clear D. The sequence derives from a woman in her 70s with acute or convalescent COVID-19. Written as DNA, the CDR3 is TGTGCCAGCCGGGGATCTGGAAACACCATATATTTT. Its translation is CASRGSGNTIYF.